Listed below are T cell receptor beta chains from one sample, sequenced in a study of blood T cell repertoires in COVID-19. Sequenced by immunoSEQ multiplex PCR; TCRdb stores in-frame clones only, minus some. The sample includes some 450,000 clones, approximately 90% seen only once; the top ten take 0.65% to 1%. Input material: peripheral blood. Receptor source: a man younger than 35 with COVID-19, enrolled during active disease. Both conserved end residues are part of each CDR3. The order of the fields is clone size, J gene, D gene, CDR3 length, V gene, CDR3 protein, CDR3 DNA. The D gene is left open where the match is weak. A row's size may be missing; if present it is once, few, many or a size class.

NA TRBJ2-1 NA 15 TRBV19 CASKPVSGERNEQFF TGTGCCAGTAAACCTGTGTCAGGGGAACGGAATGAGCAGTTCTTC
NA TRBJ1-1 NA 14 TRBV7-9 CASSPRSTNTEAFF TGTGCCAGCAGCCCCCGATCCACTAACACTGAAGCTTTCTTT
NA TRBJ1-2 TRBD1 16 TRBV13 CASSSSSVTGLYGYTF TGTGCCAGCAGCTCTTCCTCCGTGACAGGGCTCTATGGCTACACCTTC
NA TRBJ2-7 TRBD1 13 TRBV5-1 CASMTGASYEQYF TGCGCCAGCATGACAGGGGCGTCCTACGAGCAGTACTTC
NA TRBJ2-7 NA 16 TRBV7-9 CASSLKVTGKTYEQYF TGTGCCAGCAGCTTAAAGGTGACAGGTAAAACCTACGAGCAGTACTTC
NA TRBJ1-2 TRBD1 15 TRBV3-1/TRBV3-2 CASSQEQGAIYGYTF TGTGCCAGCAGCCAGGAACAGGGGGCAATCTATGGCTACACCTTC
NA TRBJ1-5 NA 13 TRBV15 CATSREPNQPQHF TGTGCCACCAGCAGGGAGCCCAATCAGCCCCAGCATTTT
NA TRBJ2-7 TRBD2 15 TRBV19 CASSGGGTYSYEQYF TGTGCCAGTAGTGGGGGGGGGACGTACTCCTACGAGCAGTACTTC
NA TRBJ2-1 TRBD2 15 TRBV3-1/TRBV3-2 CASSQGTGGGREQFF TGTGCCAGCAGCCAAGGTACGGGGGGAGGCCGCGAGCAGTTCTTC
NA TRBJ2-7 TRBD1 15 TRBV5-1 CASSPGTAYSYEQYF TGCGCCAGCAGCCCTGGGACAGCGTATTCCTACGAGCAGTACTTC
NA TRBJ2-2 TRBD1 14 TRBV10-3 CAISDRGSTGELFF TGTGCCATCAGTGACAGGGGGTCCACCGGGGAGCTGTTTTTT
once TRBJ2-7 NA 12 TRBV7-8 CASSSSSYEQYF TGTGCCAGCAGCTCCAGCTCCTACGAGCAGTACTTC
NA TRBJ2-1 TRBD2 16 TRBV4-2 CASSIREGRIYNEQFF TGTGCCAGCAGCATTCGGGAGGGCCGAATTTACAATGAGCAGTTCTTC
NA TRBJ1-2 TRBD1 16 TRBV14 CASSRQGQGINYGYTF TGTGCCAGCAGCCGCCAGGGACAGGGAATTAACTATGGCTACACCTTC
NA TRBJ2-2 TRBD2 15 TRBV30 CAWDLTSGSTGELFF TGTGCCTGGGACCTGACTAGCGGGAGCACCGGGGAGCTGTTTTTT
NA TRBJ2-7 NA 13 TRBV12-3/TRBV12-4 CASSLTESYEQYF TGTGCCAGCAGTTTGACAGAATCCTACGAGCAGTACTTC
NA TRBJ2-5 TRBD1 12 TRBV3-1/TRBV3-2 CASSQDDRGQYF TGTGCCAGCAGCCAAGATGACAGGGGCCAGTACTTC
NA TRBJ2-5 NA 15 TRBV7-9 CASSLETGTQEDQYF TGTGCCAGCAGCTTAGAAACAGGGACCCAAGAGGACCAGTACTTC
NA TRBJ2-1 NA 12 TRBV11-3 CASSLGSGEQFF TGTGCCAGCAGCTTAGGGTCCGGGGAGCAGTTCTTC
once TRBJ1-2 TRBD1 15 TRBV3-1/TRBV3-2 CASSQAGQGAYGYTF TGTGCCAGCAGCCAAGCGGGTCAGGGGGCCTATGGCTACACCTTC
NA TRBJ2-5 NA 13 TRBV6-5 CASRPGGLETQYF TGTGCCAGCAGGCCCGGGGGGCTAGAGACCCAGTACTTC
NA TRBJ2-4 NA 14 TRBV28 CASSSTGGVNIQYF TGTGCCAGCAGCAGTACAGGGGGGGTAAACATTCAGTACTTC
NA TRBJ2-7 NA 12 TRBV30 CAWAGSADEQYF TGTGCCTGGGCGGGGTCGGCGGACGAGCAGTACTTC
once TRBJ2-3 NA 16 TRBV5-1 CASSLGQGLSTDTQYF TGCGCCAGCAGCTTGGGTCAGGGACTCAGCACAGATACGCAGTATTTT